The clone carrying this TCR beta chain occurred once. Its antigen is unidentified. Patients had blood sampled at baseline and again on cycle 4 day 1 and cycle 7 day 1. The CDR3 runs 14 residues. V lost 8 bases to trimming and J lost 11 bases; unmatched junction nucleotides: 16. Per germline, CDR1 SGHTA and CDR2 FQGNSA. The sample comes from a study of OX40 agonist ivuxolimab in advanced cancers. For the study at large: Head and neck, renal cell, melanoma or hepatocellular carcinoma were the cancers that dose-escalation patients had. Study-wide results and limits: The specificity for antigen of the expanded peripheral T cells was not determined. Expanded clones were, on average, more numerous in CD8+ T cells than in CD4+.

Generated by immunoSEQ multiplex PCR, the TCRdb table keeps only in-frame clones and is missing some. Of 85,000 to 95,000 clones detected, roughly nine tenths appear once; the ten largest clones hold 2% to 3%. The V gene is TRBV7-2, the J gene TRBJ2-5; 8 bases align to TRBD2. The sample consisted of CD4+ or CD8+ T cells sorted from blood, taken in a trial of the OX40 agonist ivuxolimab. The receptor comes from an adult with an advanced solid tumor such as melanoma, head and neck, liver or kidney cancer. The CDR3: CASGEAGGKGEQYF. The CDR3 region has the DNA TGTGCCAGCGGCGAGGCGGGGGGAAAAGGAGAGCAGTACTTC.